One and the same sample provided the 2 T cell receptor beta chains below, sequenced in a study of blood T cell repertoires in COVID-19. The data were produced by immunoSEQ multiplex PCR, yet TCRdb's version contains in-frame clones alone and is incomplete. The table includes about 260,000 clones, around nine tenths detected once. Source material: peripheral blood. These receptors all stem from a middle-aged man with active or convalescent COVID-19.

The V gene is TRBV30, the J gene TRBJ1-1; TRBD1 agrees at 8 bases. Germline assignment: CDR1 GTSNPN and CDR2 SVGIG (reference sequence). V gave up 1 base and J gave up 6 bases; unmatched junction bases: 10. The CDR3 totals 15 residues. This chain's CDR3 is CAWSAGGWGRAEAFF. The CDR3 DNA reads TGTGCCTGGAGTGCAGGGGGCTGGGGAAGGGCTGAAGCTTTCTTT.

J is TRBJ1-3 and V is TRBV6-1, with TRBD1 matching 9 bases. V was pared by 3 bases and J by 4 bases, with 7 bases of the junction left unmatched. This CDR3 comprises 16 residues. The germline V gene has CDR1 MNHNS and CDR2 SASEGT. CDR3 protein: CASSDPGQGGGNTIYF. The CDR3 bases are TGTGCCAGCAGTGATCCGGGACAGGGAGGCGGAAACACCATATATTTT.